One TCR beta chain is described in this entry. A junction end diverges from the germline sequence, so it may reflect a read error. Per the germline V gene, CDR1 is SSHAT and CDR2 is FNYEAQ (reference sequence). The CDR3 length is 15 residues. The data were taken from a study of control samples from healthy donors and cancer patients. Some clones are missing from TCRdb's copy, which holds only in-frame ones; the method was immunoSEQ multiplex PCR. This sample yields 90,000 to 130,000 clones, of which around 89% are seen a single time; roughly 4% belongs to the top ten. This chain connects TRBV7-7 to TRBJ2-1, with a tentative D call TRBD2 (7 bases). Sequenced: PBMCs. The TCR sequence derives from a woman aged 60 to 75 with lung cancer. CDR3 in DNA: TGTGCTAGCAGCTTAAGACTAGCAGGGGACAATGAGCAGTTCTTC. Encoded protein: CASSLRLAGDNEQFF.